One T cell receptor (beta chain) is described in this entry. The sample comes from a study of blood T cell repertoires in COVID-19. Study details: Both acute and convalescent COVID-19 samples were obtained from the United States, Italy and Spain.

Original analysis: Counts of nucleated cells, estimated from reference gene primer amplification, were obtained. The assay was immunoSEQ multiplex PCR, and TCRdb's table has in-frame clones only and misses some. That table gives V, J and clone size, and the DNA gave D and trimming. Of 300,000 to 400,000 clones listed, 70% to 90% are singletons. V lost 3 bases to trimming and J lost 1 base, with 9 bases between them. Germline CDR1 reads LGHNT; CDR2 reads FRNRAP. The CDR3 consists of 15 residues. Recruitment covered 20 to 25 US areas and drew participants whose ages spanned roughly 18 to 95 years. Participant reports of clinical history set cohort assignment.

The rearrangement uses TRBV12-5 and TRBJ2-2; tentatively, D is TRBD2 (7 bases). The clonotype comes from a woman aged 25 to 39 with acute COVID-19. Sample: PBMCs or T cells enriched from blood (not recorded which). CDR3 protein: CASGLRGGNTGELFF. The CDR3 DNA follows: TGTGCTAGTGGTTTAAGGGGGGGGAACACCGGGGAGCTGTTTTTT.